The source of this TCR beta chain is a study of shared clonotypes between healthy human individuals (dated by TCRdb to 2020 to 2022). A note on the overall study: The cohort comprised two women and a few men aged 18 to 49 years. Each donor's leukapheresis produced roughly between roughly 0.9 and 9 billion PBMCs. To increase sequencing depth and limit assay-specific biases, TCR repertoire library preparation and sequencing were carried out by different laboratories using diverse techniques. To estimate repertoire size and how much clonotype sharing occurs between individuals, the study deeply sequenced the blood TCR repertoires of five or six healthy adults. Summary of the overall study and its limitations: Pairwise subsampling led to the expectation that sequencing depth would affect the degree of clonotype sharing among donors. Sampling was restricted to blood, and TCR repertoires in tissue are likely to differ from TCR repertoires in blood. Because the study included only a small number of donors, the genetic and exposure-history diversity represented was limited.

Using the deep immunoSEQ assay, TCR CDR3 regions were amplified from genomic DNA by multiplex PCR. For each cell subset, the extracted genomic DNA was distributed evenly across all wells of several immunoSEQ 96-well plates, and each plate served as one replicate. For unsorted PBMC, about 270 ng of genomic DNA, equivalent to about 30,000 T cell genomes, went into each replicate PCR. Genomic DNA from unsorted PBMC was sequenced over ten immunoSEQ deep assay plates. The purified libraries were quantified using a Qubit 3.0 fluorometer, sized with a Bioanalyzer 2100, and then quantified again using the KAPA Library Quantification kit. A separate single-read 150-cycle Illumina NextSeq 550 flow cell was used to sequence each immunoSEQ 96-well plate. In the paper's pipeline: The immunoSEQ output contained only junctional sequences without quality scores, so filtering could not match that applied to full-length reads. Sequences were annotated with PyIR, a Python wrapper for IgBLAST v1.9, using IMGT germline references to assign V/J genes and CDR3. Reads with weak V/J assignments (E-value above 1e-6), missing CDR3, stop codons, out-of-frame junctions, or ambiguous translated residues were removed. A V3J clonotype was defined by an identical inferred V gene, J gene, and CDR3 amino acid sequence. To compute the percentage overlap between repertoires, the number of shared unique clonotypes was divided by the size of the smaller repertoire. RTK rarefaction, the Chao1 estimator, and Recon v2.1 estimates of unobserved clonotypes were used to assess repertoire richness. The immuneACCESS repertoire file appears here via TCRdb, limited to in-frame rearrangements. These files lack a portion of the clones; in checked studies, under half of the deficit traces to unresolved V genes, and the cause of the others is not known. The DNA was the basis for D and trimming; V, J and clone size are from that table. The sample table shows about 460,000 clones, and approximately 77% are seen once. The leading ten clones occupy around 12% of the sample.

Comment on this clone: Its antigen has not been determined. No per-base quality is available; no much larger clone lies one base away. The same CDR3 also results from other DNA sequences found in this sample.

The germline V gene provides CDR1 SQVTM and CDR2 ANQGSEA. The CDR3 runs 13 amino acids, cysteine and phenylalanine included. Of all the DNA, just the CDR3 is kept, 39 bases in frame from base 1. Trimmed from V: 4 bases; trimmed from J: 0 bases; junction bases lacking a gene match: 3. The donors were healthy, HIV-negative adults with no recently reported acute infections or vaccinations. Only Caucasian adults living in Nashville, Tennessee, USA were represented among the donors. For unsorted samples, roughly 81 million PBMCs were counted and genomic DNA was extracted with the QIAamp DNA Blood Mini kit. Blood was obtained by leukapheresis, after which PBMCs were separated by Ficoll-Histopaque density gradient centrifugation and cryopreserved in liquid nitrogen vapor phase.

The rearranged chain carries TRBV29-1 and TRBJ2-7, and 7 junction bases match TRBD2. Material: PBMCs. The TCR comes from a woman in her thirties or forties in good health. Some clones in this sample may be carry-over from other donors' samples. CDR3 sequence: CSVGGGSSYEQYF. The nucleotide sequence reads TGCAGCGTTGGAGGCGGGAGCTCCTACGAGCAGTACTTC.